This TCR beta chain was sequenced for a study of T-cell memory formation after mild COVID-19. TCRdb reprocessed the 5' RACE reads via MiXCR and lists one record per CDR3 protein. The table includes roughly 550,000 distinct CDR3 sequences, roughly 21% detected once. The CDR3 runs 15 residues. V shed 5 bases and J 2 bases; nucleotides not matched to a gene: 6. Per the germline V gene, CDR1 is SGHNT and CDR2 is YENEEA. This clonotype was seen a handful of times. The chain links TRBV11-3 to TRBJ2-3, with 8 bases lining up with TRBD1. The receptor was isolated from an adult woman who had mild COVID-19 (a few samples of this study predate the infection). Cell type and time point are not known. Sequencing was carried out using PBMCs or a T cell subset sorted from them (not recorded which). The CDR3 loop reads CASSRQGPATDTQYF. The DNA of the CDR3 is TGTGCCAGCAGCAGACAGGGGCCCGCCACAGATACGCAGTATTTT.